Reported below is one T cell receptor (beta chain). This clone appeared a few times. Which antigen it targets is not known. Base qualities are not provided; no much larger clone lies one nucleotide away. Receptor libraries were prepared by the immunoSEQ multiplex PCR assay. For the multiplex PCR, a mixture combining 60 forward primers for TCR Vbeta segments and 13 reverse primers for TCR Jbeta segments was used. Amplification of the CDR3 region of rearranged TCR beta genes was performed with a multiplex PCR assay on genomic DNA. Amplified TCR beta libraries were sequenced as 87-base-pair reads on the Illumina HiSeq System. The authors processed their data as follows. In a later analysis, tens of millions of unique TCR beta chains were counted across the 690 or so repertoires, and roughly 11 million of these chains were shared by at least two donors. Raw reads were error-corrected and collapsed into unique sequences with a nearest-neighbor algorithm that merged closely related sequences to remove PCR and sequencing errors. To assign V, D and J gene segments, CDR3 sequences were aligned to IMGT reference sequences. For a sequence to be retained, a match of at least six nucleotides to both a V gene segment and a J gene segment was required. Rearrangements were called productive when the CDR3 lacked stop codons and stayed in frame with V and J; all others were non-productive. CDR3 was defined by IMGT convention, running from the second conserved V-encoded cysteine to the conserved J-encoded phenylalanine. Sequences without an unambiguous match to a single V gene segment were excluded from the earlier analysis of 450 to 750 of the donors. In an earlier analysis of 500 to 750 of the donors, V segments were called functional above 56.7% productive rearrangements and were called segregating when the between-donor standard deviation exceeded 5%. A statistical classification framework was built to diagnose cytomegalovirus status from the catalog of TCR beta chain sequences. V and J gene assignment, in a later analysis, came from comparing TCR nucleotide sequences with IMGT/GENE-DB human TR gene sequences. In a later analysis, CDR3 sequences and most-parsimonious VDJ recombination scenarios were assigned using the TCRdist pipeline. In a later analysis, each TCR beta chain was defined by its CDR3 amino acid sequence together with its V-gene family, and reads lacking a unique V-gene family were excluded. To address suspected cross-contamination and a sequencing artifact, a later analysis removed roughly 640 highly shared, low-generation-probability nucleotide sequences. In a later analysis, a clonal expansion index for each public chain was calculated from normalized within-repertoire ranks of inferred template counts. Generation probabilities in a later analysis came from a VDJ recombination model fitted to out-of-frame rearrangements, and those results were checked against IGoR. Hypergeometric tests were used in a later analysis to score TCR-TCR, TCR-HLA and TCR-CMV co-occurrence, with a repertoire-size bias correction applied to the TCR pairs. To estimate false discovery rates, a later analysis permuted the HLA or CMV assignments 20 times. A later analysis grouped co-occurring TCRs with DBSCAN, adding TCRdist sequence similarity when clustering within HLA-allele-positive subsets. Repertoires with fewer than 30,000 or more than 120,000 public chains, plus five repertoires with anomalous nucleotide sharing, were excluded from co-occurrence clustering. The immuneACCESS repertoire file appears here via TCRdb, limited to in-frame rearrangements. These files lack a portion of the clones; in checked studies, under half of the deficit traces to unresolved V genes, and the cause of the others is not known. Clonal size and the V and J genes are those of that table, whereas D and trimming came from the DNA. Recorded for this sample are more than 100,000 clones; 15% to 17% of them occurred a single time. The ten largest make up 1.9% of the sample.

The data belong to a study of cytomegalovirus exposure and HLA in healthy donors (dated by TCRdb to about 2017). Notes on the research overall: An earlier analysis of approximately 640 of the donors reported about 290 Gb of sequence data and some 120 million unique TCR beta sequences from about 179 million T cells. Rather than drawing on any new phenotypic data, the later analysis identified candidate immune exposures from TCR beta sequences and the way those sequences occurred across donors. Alongside the repertoire data, information on donor age, sex, ethnicity and CMV serostatus was compiled. All discovery cohort repertoires had been generated using a single sequencing platform. A later analysis re-analyzed previously published TCR beta repertoires from 666 donors and added high-resolution HLA genotyping to study TCR occurrence patterns. An early release covering roughly 580 HLA-typed donors comprised approximately 290 gigabases of sequencing data and tens of millions of unique TCR sequences. A handful of DR-DQ haplotypes were treated as single units for association and clustering because of strong linkage in the cohort. The aim of the study was to test whether cataloging public T cell receptors could identify signatures of past pathogen exposure. Among almost 400 genotyped donors of the cohort, an average of around 240,000 unique TCR beta nucleotide sequences were sequenced per donor, roughly 18% of them non-productive. A later genetic analysis took genome-wide SNP genotypes for about 55% of the roughly 670 donors and used that subset as a discovery cohort. Typing coverage varied by locus: roughly 629-640 donors for A, B, C, DRB1 and DQB1; approximately 560 for DQA1; 606 for DPA1; roughly 450 for DPB1. The study profiled the T cell repertoires of hundreds of subjects by immunosequencing and related them to cytomegalovirus serostatus. HLA typing included class I and class II loci at four-digit resolution. An earlier analysis of approximately 500 of the donors applied high-throughput TCR beta sequencing to assess whether each TCR beta V gene segment acted as functional or pseudogenic. Besides the first cohort of about 730 subjects, a separate validation cohort made up of over 95 different subjects was used. To predict cytomegalovirus infection status, the study combined high-throughput TCR immunosequencing, statistical association of individual TCRs with disease status, and machine learning. Of the approximately 400 genotyped donors, 70% to 90% were placed in the genetic ancestry cluster associated with self-reported Caucasian donors.

In total, approximately 610 healthy bone marrow donors made up the cohort. All cohort members were sampled while nominally healthy, although unrecorded immune exposures were likely present. The donor was CMV seronegative and was included in the group of 352 seronegative cohort members. A peripheral blood sample was collected from each donor, and TCR beta sequencing was performed on peripheral blood mononuclear cells. The Qiagen DNeasy Blood Extraction Kit was used to extract genomic DNA from the blood cell samples. What the authors observed across the whole study: Some IMGT-functional V segments, including TRBV6-2 and TRBV6-3, could not be told apart with the 87-base-pair reads, so those segments were excluded. The study listed 150 to 200 TCR beta chains as associated with cytomegalovirus. This cohort had only TCR beta chains sequenced, and the lack of alpha or paired-chain data limited which features could be detected. A further reported finding was that TCR beta sequences accurately predicted the HLA-A and HLA-B alleles for most subjects in the first cohort. Over 15 rarely observed V segments, including chromosome 9 orphons, were excluded from the earlier analysis of 550 to 700 of the donors because counts were too low. In an earlier analysis of under 600 of the donors, most TCR beta V segments were observed in productive rearrangements about 87% or about 30% of the time, broadly matching IMGT annotations. In a later analysis, 15,000 to 20,000 TCR beta sequences were associated with specific HLA alleles at a false discovery rate of 0.05. A later analysis found that HLA-associated TCR beta chains were more clonally expanded and had lower generation probabilities than equally common non-associated chains. Cytomegalovirus status was reported to be diagnosed by the classifier with high specificity and sensitivity in both the original and validation cohorts. Correlated functional status among segregating V segments might reflect linkage disequilibrium, but an unknown experimental factor could not be ruled out. A cluster of highly shared sequence variants was judged likely to be a technical artifact of the sequencing pipeline. In a later genetic analysis, a missense DCLRE1C variant was associated with V-gene and J-gene trimming of TCR beta chains, and the association was replicated in an independent cohort. A later analysis found that TCR association rates varied across HLA loci, with DRB1 alleles showing the most associated TCRs and HLA-C alleles the fewest. Immune exposure information for the cohort was limited to CMV serostatus. A later analysis reported that several top co-occurrence clusters appeared linked to parvovirus B19, influenza, CMV and Epstein-Barr virus. Most CMV-associated TCR beta chains appeared to be HLA-restricted in a later analysis, and the HLA associations seemed to be driven largely by CMV exposure. Three of the identified cytomegalovirus-associated TCR beta chains were confirmed in vitro to be specific for cytomegalovirus antigens. While some public TCRs were present in many individuals, most TCR sequences turned up only very rarely across donors. According to the authors, the approach could potentially be generalized to other disease states and immunological phenotypes. When HLA alleles, especially DR and DQ, strongly co-occurred, TCR associations were difficult to assign to individual alleles. Sequencing depth was assumed to be roughly uniform across donors in the presence/absence analyses, though that assumption may not hold. According to a later genetic analysis, donors in an Asian-associated ancestry cluster had fewer N-insertions in productive TCRs than the roughly 670-donor mean. Because HLA typing was unavailable for some donors at each locus, only the typed subset was used in association tests.

The germline V gene provides CDR1 MNHNS and CDR2 SASEGT. Inclusive of the bounding cysteine and phenylalanine, the CDR3 is 12 residues long. Left in the record is the CDR3 DNA by itself, 36 bases read in frame from the first base. Relative to germline, V is missing 0 bases and J is missing 7 bases, with 0 bases of the junction outside any gene match. Sequenced sample: PBMCs. The chain is assembled from TRBV6-1 and TRBJ2-7; 7 central nucleotides agree with TRBD2. The TCR originated in a woman in her late teens or twenties in good health and CMV-seronegative. The CDR3 sequence is CASSEAGGEQYF. The DNA sequence follows: TGTGCCAGCAGTGAAGCCGGGGGGGAGCAGTACTTC.